The rows below give T cell receptor beta chains drawn from one sample of a study of shared clonotypes between healthy human individuals. Data came from immunoSEQ multiplex PCR; TCRdb stores just in-frame clones and leaves some out. The sample consists of millions of clones, around 93% of them appearing once. The source material was naive CD8+ T cells from PBMCs. The receptors stem from a man aged 18 to 29 in good health. Some clones in this sample may be carry-over from other donors' samples. Both conserved end residues are part of each CDR3. The D gene is left open where the match is weak. Clone size is stated in some rows and not others, as once, few, many or a class when expanded.

clone_size,cdr3_length,d_call,v_call,j_call,cdr3_nt,cdr3_aa
-,14,TRBD1,TRBV6-1,TRBJ1-1,TGTGCCAGCAGTGGTGACAGGGTCTACGCTGAAGCTTTCTTT,CASSGDRVYAEAFF
-,17,-,TRBV28,TRBJ1-1,TGTGCCAGCAGTTTATACTCCGGGGATTTGCTTCGGATTGAAGCTTTCTTT,CASSLYSGDLLRIEAFF
-,15,TRBD1,TRBV29-1,TRBJ2-1,TGCAGCGTATTACCGACAGGGAGCTCCTACAATGAGCAGTTCTTC,CSVLPTGSSYNEQFF
-,14,TRBD1,TRBV6-1,TRBJ1-2,TGTGCCAGCACTAACCCTTGGACAGGCTATGGCTACACCTTC,CASTNPWTGYGYTF
-,18,-,TRBV28,TRBJ2-7,TGTGCCAGCGGAGACACGCCAGGGTTGGGACTTCTAACCTACGAGCAGTACTTC,CASGDTPGLGLLTYEQYF
-,17,-,TRBV4-3,TRBJ2-2,TGCGCCAGCAGCCAAGATGGGGGGGCGCGGATCACCGGGGAGCTGTTTTTT,CASSQDGGARITGELFF
-,15,TRBD1,TRBV9,TRBJ1-2,TGTGCCAGCAGCGTAGTGGGGACAGTAGACTCTGGCTACACCTTC,CASSVVGTVDSGYTF
-,15,-,TRBV7-9,TRBJ2-3,TGTGCCAGCAGCTTAGATGTCGCGTCCACAGATACGCAGTATTTT,CASSLDVASTDTQYF
-,18,TRBD2,TRBV27,TRBJ2-5,TGTGCCAGCAGTCCAGATGGGACTAGCGGGAGGAGGGTAGAGACCCAGTACTTC,CASSPDGTSGRRVETQYF
-,12,TRBD1,TRBV10-3,TRBJ2-1,TGTGCCAGCGCGACAGGGGGAAATGAGCAGTTCTTC,CASATGGNEQFF
-,14,-,TRBV30,TRBJ2-7,TGTGCCTGGAGCTCCGCCTGGCCCCCCTACGAGCAGTACTTC,CAWSSAWPPYEQYF
-,15,-,TRBV9,TRBJ2-1,TGTGCCAGCAGCGTTACGACTTTCTCCTACAATGAGCAGTTCTTC,CASSVTTFSYNEQFF
once,16,-,TRBV6-6,TRBJ2-7,TGTGCCAGCAGTCCTAGTGGGGGACATCGGTCCTACGAGCAGTACTTC,CASSPSGGHRSYEQYF
-,19,-,TRBV5-3,TRBJ2-1,TGTGCCAGAAGCATAAATCGGACTTTCCGTTCCCCCCTCTACAATGAGCAGTTCTTC,CARSINRTFRSPLYNEQFF
-,15,TRBD1,TRBV6-4,TRBJ2-3,TGTGCCAGCAGTGACCGGGCAGGGGGAGAAGATACGCAGTATTTT,CASSDRAGGEDTQYF
-,16,TRBD1,TRBV28,TRBJ1-5,TGTGCCAGCAGACTAATTCGACAGGGGCCAAATCAGCCCCAGCATTTT,CASRLIRQGPNQPQHF
-,15,TRBD2,TRBV6-5,TRBJ2-3,TGTGCCAGCAGTCTCACTACGGGACTAGCGGATACGCAGTATTTT,CASSLTTGLADTQYF
-,11,-,TRBV5-4,TRBJ2-7,TGTGCCAGCAGCTTGGATTACGAGCAGTACTTC,CASSLDYEQYF
once,15,TRBD2,TRBV19,TRBJ2-1,TGTGCCAGTACCTCGATGGCGGGGGGTTACAATGAGCAGTTCTTC,CASTSMAGGYNEQFF
-,16,-,TRBV4-1,TRBJ2-7,TGCGCCAGCAGTCACCGGGGGGCCGGTTTCTCGTACGAGCAGTACTTC,CASSHRGAGFSYEQYF
-,14,-,TRBV7-9,TRBJ2-7,TGTGCCAGCAGCTTAAGCGGTACTACCTACGAGCAGTACTTC,CASSLSGTTYEQYF
-,13,-,TRBV29-1,TRBJ2-7,TGCAGCGTTGAAGTAACATGGTCCTACGAGCAGTACTTC,CSVEVTWSYEQYF
-,14,TRBD1,TRBV13,TRBJ1-1,TGTGCCAGCAGCCAAGGGACAGGGACGACTGAAGCTTTCTTT,CASSQGTGTTEAFF
once,13,TRBD1,TRBV28,TRBJ2-3,TGTGCCAGCACCGGGACAGGGTGGGATACGCAGTATTTT,CASTGTGWDTQYF
-,14,TRBD1,TRBV27,TRBJ2-7,TGTGCCAGCAGTTTTGGGACAGGGGGCTACGAGCAGTACTTC,CASSFGTGGYEQYF
-,13,-,TRBV7-9,TRBJ2-7,TGTGCCAGCAGCCCACTACGAGAGGCTAAGCAGTACTTC,CASSPLREAKQYF
-,12,-,TRBV6-5,TRBJ2-1,TGTGCCAGCAGTCCCTCGTACAGTGAGCAGTTCTTC,CASSPSYSEQFF
-,15,-,TRBV7-2,TRBJ1-5,TGTGCCAGCAGCGCCTTTGGGCAGGGTTACCAGCCCCAGCATTTT,CASSAFGQGYQPQHF
-,14,-,TRBV19,TRBJ1-2,TGTGCCAGTAGCTTATGGCCAGTCAACTATGGCTACACCTTC,CASSLWPVNYGYTF
-,16,TRBD2,TRBV15,TRBJ2-7,TGTGCCACCAACCCCGGGACTAGCGGGAGGGCCTACGAGCAGTACTTC,CATNPGTSGRAYEQYF
-,17,-,TRBV19,TRBJ2-3,TGTGCCAGTAGTATCGGACCGTGGAATTCTGAGGGAGATACGCAGTATTTT,CASSIGPWNSEGDTQYF
-,18,TRBD2,TRBV29-1,TRBJ2-1,TGCAGCGCGTCCGGAGGCACTGCCCGGGTCGGGAGGGGGGTTGAGCAGTTCTTC,CSASGGTARVGRGVEQFF
-,15,-,TRBV7-9,TRBJ1-5,TGTGCCAGCAGCCCAGGATCACGTCTTTTTTCGCCCCAGCATTTT,CASSPGSRLFSPQHF
-,14,TRBD1,TRBV27,TRBJ1-6,TGTGCCAGCACTCAGACAGGGGGTAATTCACCCCTCCACTTT,CASTQTGGNSPLHF
few,13,-,TRBV28,TRBJ1-1,TGTGCCAGCAGTTTCGGGATGAACACTGAAGCTTTCTTT,CASSFGMNTEAFF
-,16,-,TRBV7-9,TRBJ1-3,TGTGCCAGCAGCTTAGGGTTGCGACAGCGCGGAAACACCATATATTTT,CASSLGLRQRGNTIYF
-,16,TRBD2,TRBV13,TRBJ2-3,TGTGCCAGCAGCTTTTCTCAAGCGGGAGCCACAGATACGCAGTATTTT,CASSFSQAGATDTQYF
-,16,TRBD1,TRBV25-1,TRBJ2-1,TGTGCCAGCAGTGAAGGTGGACAGGGGCATTACAATGAGCAGTTCTTC,CASSEGGQGHYNEQFF
-,17,-,TRBV2,TRBJ2-6,TGTGCCAGCAGCACCCGCTTGATTGTCTCTGGGGCCAACGTCCTGACTTTC,CASSTRLIVSGANVLTF
-,17,-,TRBV15,TRBJ2-2,TGTGCCACCAGCAGAGGAGGGGACGGATATCACGACGGGGAGCTGTTTTTT,CATSRGGDGYHDGELFF
-,15,-,TRBV28,TRBJ2-7,TGTGCCAGCAGTTTACTCGCAGGGAGCTCCTACGAGCAGTACTTC,CASSLLAGSSYEQYF
-,17,TRBD2,TRBV4-3,TRBJ2-2,TGCGCCAGCAGCCAAGTAGCGGGAGATTTGAACACCGGGGAGCTGTTTTTT,CASSQVAGDLNTGELFF
-,15,TRBD2,TRBV6-6,TRBJ2-3,TGTGCCAGCAGTAAGCGGGAGGGCCCCCCAGATACGCAGTATTTT,CASSKREGPPDTQYF
-,16,TRBD2,TRBV27,TRBJ2-7,TGTGCCAGCAGTTTATTGGGGGACTCCGGAGCGGGAGAGCAGTACTTC,CASSLLGDSGAGEQYF